The rows below give T cell receptor beta chains drawn from one sample of a study of T cell repertoires in cytomegalovirus infection. MiXCR, run by TCRdb on the reads, gives a single entry per CDR3 protein. The sample includes about 490,000 distinct CDR3 sequences, 11% of them seen just once. Source material: PBMCs. These receptors were taken from a human donor in good health (CMV status not recorded). Some clones in this sample may be carry-over from other donors' samples. Both conserved end residues are part of each CDR3. D genes are given only for firm matches. Clone size, where shown, is once, few, many, or a class for clones that have expanded.

D,size,J,V,CDR3,DNA
.,many,TRBJ2-7,TRBV7-2,CASSLLTGSSYEQYF,TGTGCCAGCAGCCTACTGACTGGGAGCTCCTACGAGCAGTACTTC
.,many,TRBJ2-2,TRBV19,CASSRSGWGTGELFF,TGTGCCAGTAGTCGTTCCGGGTGGGGCACCGGGGAGCTGTTTTTT
.,many,TRBJ2-7,TRBV6-5,CASSYSTGAYEQYF,TGTGCCAGCAGTTACTCGACAGGAGCCTACGAGCAGTACTTC
TRBD1,few,TRBJ1-1,TRBV20-1,CSARRGTGNPNTEAFF,TGCAGTGCTAGAAGGGGGACAGGGAACCCGAACACTGAAGCTTTCTTT
TRBD1,.,TRBJ2-4,TRBV20-1,CSARMTGEFIQYF,TGCAGTGCTAGAATGACAGGGGAATTCATTCAGTACTTC
.,few,TRBJ2-4,TRBV11-2,CASSLMRQNIQYF,TGTGCCAGCAGCTTAATGCGTCAAAACATTCAGTACTTC
TRBD2,many,TRBJ2-1,TRBV7-6,CASSVLAGGGNEQFF,TGTGCCAGCAGCGTCCTAGCGGGAGGAGGCAATGAGCAGTTCTTC
TRBD1,many,TRBJ2-7,TRBV5-6,CASSLAGQTYEQYF,TGTGCCAGCAGCTTGGCGGGACAGACCTACGAGCAGTACTTC
.,.,TRBJ2-7,TRBV5-1,CASSLDTGPREQYF,TGCGCCAGCAGCTTGGACACAGGGCCACGGGAGCAGTACTTC
.,few,TRBJ2-4,TRBV19,CASSIGYRGRATKNIQYF,TGTGCCAGTAGTATAGGGTACAGGGGGAGGGCGACCAAAAACATTCAGTACTTC
.,many,TRBJ1-1,TRBV6-1,CASSLGPGDTEAFF,TGTGCCAGCAGTTTGGGGCCAGGGGACACTGAAGCTTTCTTT
.,few,TRBJ1-6,TRBV14,CASSQVKNSPLHF,TGTGCCAGCAGCCAAGTAAAGAACTCACCCCTCCACTTT
TRBD2,many,TRBJ2-3,TRBV23-1,CASSRAGTSDPDTQYF,TGCGCCAGCAGTCGGGCGGGGACTAGCGACCCAGATACGCAGTATTTT
.,.,TRBJ2-3,TRBV18,CASSKSSASSTDTQYF,TGTGCCAGCTCAAAATCTAGCGCCTCTAGCACAGATACGCAGTATTTT
TRBD1,many,TRBJ1-5,TRBV20-1,CSAPSPGQGSLAGNQPQHF,TGCAGTGCACCATCGCCGGGACAGGGTTCCCTAGCAGGCAATCAGCCCCAGCATTTT
TRBD1,.,TRBJ2-6,TRBV3-1,CASSRQGTNVLTF,TGTGCCAGCAGCCGACAGGGAACCAACGTCCTGACTTTC
.,.,TRBJ2-7,TRBV30,CAWSVVVDEQYF,TGTGCCTGGAGTGTAGTAGTCGACGAGCAGTACTTC
.,many,TRBJ2-6,TRBV11-2,CASSLTVAGANVLTF,TGTGCCAGCAGCTTAACAGTGGCTGGGGCCAACGTCCTGACTTTC
.,many,TRBJ2-5,TRBV30,CAWNTRDGETQYF,TGTGCCTGGAATACTAGGGACGGAGAGACCCAGTACTTC
.,many,TRBJ2-1,TRBV28,CASSSRGFGLVNEQFF,TGTGCCAGCAGCTCCCGGGGCTTTGGGTTAGTAAATGAGCAGTTCTTC
TRBD1,.,TRBJ1-4,TRBV7-9,CASSVDRRNEKLFF,TGTGCCAGCAGCGTGGACAGGCGGAATGAAAAACTGTTTTTT
.,few,TRBJ2-3,TRBV29-1,CSVLPGLHPDTQYF,TGCAGCGTCCTCCCGGGACTGCACCCAGATACGCAGTATTTT
TRBD2,many,TRBJ2-1,TRBV7-9,CASSSAGGGYTNEQFF,TGTGCCAGCAGCTCCGCCGGCGGGGGGTACACCAATGAGCAGTTCTTC
.,.,TRBJ1-2,TRBV20-1,CSFHREFGYTF,TGCAGTTTTCACAGGGAATTTGGCTACACCTTC
.,few,TRBJ1-1,TRBV5-5,CASSLVGGDVDTEAFF,TGTGCCAGCAGCTTGGTTGGGGGGGACGTAGACACTGAAGCTTTCTTT
TRBD1,few,TRBJ2-7,TRBV19,CASSLRQGWYEQYF,TGTGCCAGTAGTTTACGACAGGGGTGGTACGAGCAGTACTTC
.,many,TRBJ2-7,TRBV27,CASRRTTYEQYF,TGTGCCAGCAGAAGGACTACCTACGAGCAGTACTTC